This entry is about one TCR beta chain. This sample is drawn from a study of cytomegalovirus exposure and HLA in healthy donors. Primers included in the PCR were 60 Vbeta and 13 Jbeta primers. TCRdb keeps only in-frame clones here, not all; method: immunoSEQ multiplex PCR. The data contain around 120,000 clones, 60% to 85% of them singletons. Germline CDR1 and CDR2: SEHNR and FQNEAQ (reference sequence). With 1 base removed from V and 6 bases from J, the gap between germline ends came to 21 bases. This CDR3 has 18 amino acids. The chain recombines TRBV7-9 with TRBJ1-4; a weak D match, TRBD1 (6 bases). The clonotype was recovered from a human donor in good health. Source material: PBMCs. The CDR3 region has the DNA TGTGCCAGCAGCTTAGGTTATGCACAGGGTGGTTCGGATGAAAAACTGTTTTTT. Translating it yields CASSLGYAQGGSDEKLFF.